A single sample is the source of the 5 T cell receptor beta chains below, sequenced in a study of response to subunit inactivated influenza vaccine. TCRdb reprocessed the RT-PCR reads with MiXCR, giving one entry per CDR3 protein. The data hold 250,000 to 350,000 distinct CDR3 sequences, with about 20% observed a single time. The sample was PBMCs from blood, taken about 20 months after vaccination. These receptors came from a man aged 50 to 69 who received an inactivated influenza vaccine.

This clonotype has more than one count but fewer than ten. The chain is built from TRBV12-3 or TRBV12-4 and TRBJ2-1; D gene ambiguous. The ends were cut back, 7 bases at V and 8 bases at J, with 18 bases in the middle. This CDR3 is built from 14 residues. CDR3 sequence (DNA): TGTGCCAGCATTAAGTGGGTTATGAGCGATGAGCAGTTCTTC. It encodes CASIKWVMSDEQFF.

This clonotype has only one observation. The rearrangement links TRBV7-3 to TRBJ2-1; D possibly corresponds to TRBD1 (5 bases). Germline CDR1 is SGHTA and CDR2 is FQGTGA. V was clipped by 5 bases and J by 9 bases, with 11 bases between them. CDR3 length equals 12 residues. This CDR3 is CASSTSRGEQFF. The CDR3, as DNA: TGTGCCAGCAGCACGAGTAGGGGTGAGCAGTTCTTC.

This clonotype was detected only a few times. This chain's CDR3 is CASSLAVDTQYF. CDR3 nucleotides: TGTGCCAGCAGCTTGGCCGTCGATACGCAGTATTTT. V usage is TRBV5-6 and J usage is TRBJ2-3; no firm D call. This CDR3 region has 12 residues. V lost 0 bases and J lost 6, with 5 bases in between. Germline lookup yields CDR1 SGHDT and CDR2 YYEEEE.

The sample holds a few counts of this clonotype. The rearrangement uses TRBV12-3 or TRBV12-4 and TRBJ2-3; D remains unclear. Trimming left V 6 bases short and J 0 bases short, with 10 bases between. CDR3 length equals 14 residues. CDR3 nucleotides: TGTGCCAGCAGGGAGACCCGAAGCACAGATACGCAGTATTTT. This translates into CASRETRSTDTQYF.

This clonotype has ten or more counts. The chain has TRBV5-1 and TRBJ1-6, with 11 nucleotides matching TRBD1. Germline CDR1 SGHRS, CDR2 YFSETQ. V shed 0 bases, J shed 14 bases, and the junction held 4 bases outside the gene matches. CDR3 length: 14 residues. Here the CDR3 reads CASSLGDRGSTLHF. DNA for the CDR3: TGCGCCAGCAGCTTGGGGGACAGGGGGTCCACCCTCCACTTT. Supplemented by reference TRBV5-1 and TRBJ1-6, the full variable domain reads KAGVTQTPRYLIKTRGQQVTLSCSPISGHRSVSWYQQTPGQGLQFLFEYFSETQRNKGNFPGRFSGRQFSNSRSEMNVSTLELGDSALYLCASSLGDRGSTLHFGNGTRLTVT.